The entry that follows covers one T cell receptor beta chain sequence. The sample holds a few counts of this clonotype. No antigen is known for it. Base quality data are lacking; no much larger clone is found one base away. This specimen belongs to a study of blood T cells in healthy people across ages (dated by TCRdb to the mid-2010s). General notes on the study: Template switching captured roughly one uniquely barcoded TCR beta cDNA molecule per two T cells in model experiments. To avoid experimental bias, donors of different ages were spread randomly across the sequencing lanes. The donors were split into four age groups: young (average about 15 years), middle-aged (nearly 40), aged (more than 60) and long-lived (about 82). Two additional independent replicas of 1 million unique cDNA reads from the same blood draw were analyzed for two donors (one aged 18 to 30 and one aged 80 or older). The study measured age-related changes in TCR beta repertoire diversity using deep sequencing normalized with unique cDNA molecular identifiers.

Systemically healthy Caucasian individuals from Russia, around 39 in total and aged about 6 to 100 years, were included as donors. Approximately 9 milliliters of peripheral blood were collected from each donor into EDTA-treated Vacutainer tubes. Ficoll-Paque density-gradient centrifugation was used to isolate PBMCs, with at least 6.5 million per sample. Trizol reagent was used to extract total RNA from PBMCs, with at least 6 micrograms per sample. For every donor, an aliquot of PBMCs went through flow cytometry to measure the percentages of naive CD45RAhigh/CD27high T cells. The protocol used for the library was 5' RACE. This sample was sequenced with an Illumina HiSeq 2500. A second PCR of roughly 6 to 11 cycles was performed with a sample-barcoded 5' primer and a J-beta primer mix. Each TCR beta cDNA molecule received a unique molecular identifier from a template-switch 5' adaptor carrying 12 random nucleotides. Each sample yielded at least 2.5 million CDR3-containing paired-end reads. First-strand cDNA was synthesized from all RNA with the Mint cDNA synthesis kit, primed by a TRBC-specific oligonucleotide. All cDNA was treated with uracil-DNA glycosylase and then went through a first 18-cycle PCR with the universal primers M1SS and BC2_uni_R. In the source study's methods: Each sample was normalized by randomly selecting 1 million high-quality reads, each carrying a distinct molecular identifier. Reads with shared molecular identifiers were discarded instead of being binned into consensus sequences. MiTCR, run with a Q25 quality threshold and the strictest error-elimination algorithm, handled CDR3 identification, clonotype clustering and error correction. A nonparametric unseen species model with Euler transformation was used to estimate a lower bound on total TCR beta diversity. The public reads were reanalyzed by TCRdb: fastp trimming at Q25, MiXCR alignment, in-frame beta chains only. Identical CDR3 protein sequences are pooled into one entry, listed with their most common genes and DNA. TCRdb's processing, not the authors' own work, is the source of the V and J calls. In all, the sample holds about 1.4 million distinct CDR3 sequences, and around 59% of those were seen once. The biggest ten clones account for over 6.5% of the sample.

Counted from cysteine to phenylalanine, this CDR3 has 15 amino acids. CDR3 DNA only is kept here, 45 bases in frame from base 1. V is trimmed back by 0 bases and J by 1 base, and the junction contains 1 base that no gene match accounts for. Per the germline V gene, SGHVS is the CDR1 and FQNEAQ is the CDR2. The investigation overall reported the following: There was a strong correlation between observed TCR beta diversity and the percentage of naive T cells measured by flow cytometry. Estimates of total diversity from one million sequenced T cells were regarded as lower bounds and underestimates. Observed TCR beta diversity per million T cells fell roughly linearly with age, and a significant reduction was already apparent by age roughly 40. Bulk unsorted PBMC profiling prevented conclusive comparison of naive and antigen-experienced compartments. Donor CMV infection status was unknown, potentially confounding age-related changes in expanded clonotypes. Compared with the aged group, the long-lived group had more naive CD4+ T cells, fewer expanded clones and increased TCR diversity, suggesting age selection.

The sequenced material came from blood. The receptor chain draws on TRBV7-8 and TRBJ2-7; 9 middle bases align to TRBD2. This receptor was identified in a man between 18 and 35 years old in good health. The nucleotide sequence reads TGTGCCAGCAGCTTAGCGCTAGCGGGATCCTACGAGCAGTACTTC. Translated, this is CASSLALAGSYEQYF. Where the CDR3 stops, the reference TRBV7-8 and TRBJ2-7 genes take over; the full variable domain is GAGVSQSPRYKVAKRGQDVALRCDPISGHVSLFWYQQALGQGPEFLTYFQNEAQLDKSGLPSDRFFAERPEGSVSTLKIQRTQQEDSAVYLCASSLALAGSYEQYFGPGTRLTVT.